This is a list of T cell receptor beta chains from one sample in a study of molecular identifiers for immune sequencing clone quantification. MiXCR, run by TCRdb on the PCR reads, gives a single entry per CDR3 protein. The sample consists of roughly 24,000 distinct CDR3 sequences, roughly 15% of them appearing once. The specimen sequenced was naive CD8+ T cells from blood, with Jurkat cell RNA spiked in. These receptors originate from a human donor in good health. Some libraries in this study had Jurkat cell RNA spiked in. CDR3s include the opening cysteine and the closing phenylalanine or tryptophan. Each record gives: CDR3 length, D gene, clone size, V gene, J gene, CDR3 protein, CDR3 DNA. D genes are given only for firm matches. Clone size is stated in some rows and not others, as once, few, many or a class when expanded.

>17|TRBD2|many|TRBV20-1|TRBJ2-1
CSASGPSGGDAYNEQFF
TGCAGTGCTAGTGGGCCTAGCGGGGGGGATGCCTACAATGAGCAGTTCTTC
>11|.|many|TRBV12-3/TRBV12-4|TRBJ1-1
CASSPNTEAFF
TGTGCCAGCAGCCCTAACACTGAAGCTTTCTTT
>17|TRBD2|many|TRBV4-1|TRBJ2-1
CASSQEATGGRYNEQFF
TGCGCCAGCAGCCAAGAGGCAACGGGGGGGCGTTACAATGAGCAGTTCTTC
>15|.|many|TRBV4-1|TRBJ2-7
CASSQDIVPPLEQYF
TGCGCCAGCAGCCAAGACATCGTGCCGCCCTTAGAGCAGTACTTC
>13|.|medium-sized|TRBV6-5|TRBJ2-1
CASSLGSSGEQFF
TGTGCCAGCAGTTTAGGATCTAGTGGTGAGCAGTTCTTC
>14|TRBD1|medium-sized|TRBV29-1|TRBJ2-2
CSVAGQGRTGELFF
TGCAGCGTTGCAGGACAGGGGCGCACCGGGGAGCTGTTTTTT
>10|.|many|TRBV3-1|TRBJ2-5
CASSKETQYF
TGTGCCAGCAGCAAAGAGACCCAGTACTTC
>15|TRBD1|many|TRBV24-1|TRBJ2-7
CATSGPGQRTGGQYF
TGTGCCACCAGTGGACCGGGACAGAGGACTGGGGGGCAGTACTTC
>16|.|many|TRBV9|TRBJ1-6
CASSVDGESYNSPLHF
TGTGCCAGCAGCGTAGATGGGGAGTCCTATAATTCACCCCTCCACTTT
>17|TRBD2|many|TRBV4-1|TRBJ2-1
CASTPSLAGGSYNEQFF
TGCGCCAGTACACCCTCTCTGGCGGGGGGTTCCTACAATGAGCAGTTCTTC
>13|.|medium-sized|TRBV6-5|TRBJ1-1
CASSYGEYTEAFF
TGTGCCAGCAGTTACGGGGAGTACACTGAAGCTTTCTTT
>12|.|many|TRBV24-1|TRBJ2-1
CATSDFTDEQFF
TGTGCCACCAGTGATTTTACCGATGAGCAGTTCTTC
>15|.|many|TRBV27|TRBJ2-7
CASSPSGALFYEQYF
TGTGCCAGCAGTCCTTCGGGAGCCTTATTCTACGAGCAGTACTTC
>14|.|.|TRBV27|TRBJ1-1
CAGSLACDRGQAFF
TGTGCCGGCAGTCTAGCCTGTGATCGGGGCCAAGCTTTCTTT
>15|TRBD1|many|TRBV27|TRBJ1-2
CASSPWTGGDYGYTF
TGTGCCAGCAGTCCATGGACAGGGGGCGACTATGGCTACACCTTC